Below, 22 T cell receptor beta chains from the same sample are listed, as sequenced in a study of T cell responses to AZD1222 COVID-19 vaccine. Libraries were prepared by immunoSEQ multiplex PCR; TCRdb keeps only in-frame clonotypes and omits some of them. The data show over 100,000 clones, approximately 90% seen once. The sample here was peripheral blood, taken on day 0 of AZD1222 vaccination. The source of these receptors is an adult in good health.

This clone was counted only a few times. V and J are TRBV4-1 and TRBJ1-2; no clear D. Germline V gives CDR1 MGHRA, CDR2 YSYEKL. The V end was cut by 2 bases, the J end by 0 bases, with 13 bases between. The length of the CDR3 is 16 residues. CDR3 sequence (DNA): TGCGCCAGCAGCCAACCCCGAACCACAGCTAACTATGGCTACACCTTC. Translation gives CASSQPRTTANYGYTF.

The J gene is TRBJ1-1, the V gene TRBV15, with a tentative D call TRBD1 (5 bases). V lost 0 bases and J 11 bases, leaving 10 bases between the germline ends. This CDR3 contains 12 residues. Germline V gene sequence: CDR1 LNHNV, CDR2 YYDKDF (reference sequence). This CDR3 reads CATSRDQGGAFF. The CDR3 bases are TGTGCCACCAGCAGAGATCAGGGTGGTGCTTTCTTT.

This CDR3 is CASSPWTGVYGYTF. The CDR3 DNA reads TGTGCCAGTAGTCCATGGACAGGGGTCTATGGCTACACCTTC. The chain employs TRBV19 and TRBJ1-2; 9 bases fit TRBD1. From germline, CDR1 is LNHDA and CDR2 SQIVND (reference sequence). V lost 5 bases, J lost 4 bases, and 5 bases stayed unmatched. The CDR3 length is 14 residues.

The chain has TRBV7-3 and TRBJ1-6, with a possible D match to TRBD1 (5 bases). Deletions cut 4 bases from V and 5 bases from J, with 12 bases between. The length of the CDR3 is 15 residues. In germline, CDR1 is SGHTA, CDR2 FQGTGA. The CDR3 sequence is CASSCPPGDNSPLHF. The CDR3, as DNA: TGTGCCAGCAGCTGCCCCCCGGGGGATAATTCACCCCTCCACTTT.

The rearrangement uses TRBV6-5 and TRBJ2-2, with 7 bases matching TRBD1. CDR1 is MNHEY and CDR2 is SVGAGI in the germline V gene. This CDR3 region has 16 residues. Losses at the gene ends were 6 bases for V and 0 bases for J; bases not matched to a gene: 7. The CDR3 DNA is TGTGCCAGCAGCTACCCAGGGGGATCGAACACCGGGGAGCTGTTTTTT. As protein: CASSYPGGSNTGELFF.

V usage is TRBV18 and J usage is TRBJ2-5; D is uncertain. The V gene's germline CDR1 is KGHSH and CDR2 LQKENI. This CDR3 has 13 residues. Trimming shortened V by 0 bases and J by 5 bases, and 7 bases separated the two germline ends. The CDR3 DNA is TGTGCCAGCTCACCACCATCAGGCGAGACCCAGTACTTC. Its translation: CASSPPSGETQYF.

The CDR3 DNA reads as TGTGCCAGCAGCGTAGGGGACGGGCCCCACGAGCAGTACTTC. Its protein is CASSVGDGPHEQYF. The chain combines TRBV9 with TRBJ2-7; D is perhaps TRBD1 or TRBD2 (5 bases each). V was trimmed by 0 bases and J by 5 bases, leaving 12 bases between them. The CDR3 has 14 residues. Per germline, CDR1 SGDLS and CDR2 YYNGEE.

The rearrangement uses TRBV28 and TRBJ2-1; 8 bases fit TRBD2. Germline CDR1 is MDHEN and CDR2 is SYDVKM. With V trimmed by 1 base and J by 8 bases, 4 bases remained unmatched. The CDR3 loop spans 14 amino acids. The CDR3 protein is CASSLYRGGYEQFF. The CDR3 DNA reads TGTGCCAGCAGTTTATACCGGGGGGGGTATGAGCAGTTCTTC.

The J gene is TRBJ1-4, the V gene TRBV4-1; no definite D call. Trimming removed 5 bases at V and 8 bases at J, with 18 bases between. This CDR3 is 15 amino acids long. From germline, CDR1 is MGHRA and CDR2 YSYEKL. CDR3 DNA: TGCGCCAGCAGCAATCCGACGGCCGTCGGAGAAAAACTGTTTTTT. This gives the protein CASSNPTAVGEKLFF.

The chain recombines TRBV19 with TRBJ1-2; no definite D call. The CDR3 contains 15 residues. V gave up 2 bases and J gave up 2 bases, with 12 bases separating them. CDR1 is LNHDA and CDR2 is SQIVND in the germline V gene (reference sequence). The CDR3 coding sequence is TGTGCCAGTAGTATAAGCTCCAGAGAGAACTATGGCTACACCTTC. Its translation: CASSISSRENYGYTF.

This sequence joins TRBV14 and TRBJ2-2; D uncertain. V was pared by 1 base and J by 5 bases, with 8 bases between. Germline V CDR1 and CDR2: SGHDN, FVKESK. The CDR3 covers 14 residues. The CDR3 reads CASSQVAGTGELFF. CDR3 DNA: TGTGCCAGCAGCCAAGTTGCAGGAACCGGGGAGCTGTTTTTT. Together with reference TRBV14 and TRBJ2-2, the CDR3 gives the full variable domain: EAGVTQFPSHSVIEKGQTVTLRCDPISGHDNLYWYRRVMGKEIKFLLHFVKESKQDESGMPNNRFLAERTGGTYSTLKVQPAELEDSGVYFCASSQVAGTGELFFGEGSRLTVL.

The genes are TRBV21-1 and TRBJ2-4. TRBV21-1 is a documented pseudogene. The CDR3 totals 11 residues. The CDR3, as DNA: TGTGCCAGCAGGGGACCGTTTGTTCAGTACTTC. This sequence encodes CASRGPFVQYF.

The V and J genes are TRBV5-1 and TRBJ2-2, with 7 bases that match TRBD2. The V gene end was trimmed by 6 bases and the J gene end by 6 bases; junction bases not matched to a gene: 11. The CDR3 runs to 15 residues. The germline V gene has CDR1 SGHRS and CDR2 YFSETQ. The CDR3 loop is CASKGSSGVSGELFF. In DNA, the CDR3 is TGCGCCAGCAAGGGGTCCAGCGGGGTTTCCGGGGAGCTGTTTTTT.

Concerning this clone itself: Other DNA variants within this sample encode the same CDR3. V is TRBV20-1 and J is TRBJ1-5; D ambiguous. The ends were cut back, 3 bases at V and 0 bases at J, with 6 bases in the middle. Germline V gene data show CDR1 as DFQATT and CDR2 as SNEGSKA (reference sequence). CDR3 length: 13 amino acids. In nucleotides, the CDR3 is TGCAGTGCTAGTCGGGATAGCAATCAGCCCCAGCATTTT. This sequence encodes CSASRDSNQPQHF.

This clone appeared once. V gene TRBV3-1 (or the pseudogene TRBV3-2) combines with J gene TRBJ2-7; 7 nucleotides line up with TRBD1. Germline values: CDR1 LGHDT, CDR2 YNNKEL (reference sequence). Germline trimming cut 4 bases from V and 6 bases from J; bases unmatched to any gene: 9. This CDR3 spans 14 amino acids. CDR3 bases: TGTGCCAGCAGCCGCCGACAGGGTTTCCTCGAGCAGTACTTC. This translates into CASSRRQGFLEQYF.

The J gene is TRBJ1-1, the V gene TRBV6-2 or TRBV6-3; D is undetermined. This CDR3 has 13 amino acids. Per germline, CDR1 MNHEY and CDR2 SVGEGT. V lost 5 bases, J lost 11 bases, and 18 bases lay in between. The CDR3 protein is CASSQPPTEGAFF. The CDR3 region has the DNA TGTGCCAGCAGTCAACCTCCGACCGAAGGGGCTTTCTTT.

This clone has just a few counts. The chain couples TRBV4-3 to TRBJ2-7, with 8 bases identical to TRBD1. CDR1 and CDR2 from the germline V gene are LGHNA and YSLEER. Trimming at V came to 0 bases and at J to 4 bases, leaving 5 bases not matched to a gene. The CDR3 runs 15 residues. This CDR3 is CASSQEGRGRYEQYF. As DNA, the CDR3 is TGCGCCAGCAGCCAAGAAGGCAGGGGGCGATACGAGCAGTACTTC.

The CDR3 coding sequence is TGTGCCAGCAGTCAGCAGGACAGGGTGTATGAGCAGTTCTTC. Encoded protein: CASSQQDRVYEQFF. The chain recombines TRBV6-2 or TRBV6-3 with TRBJ2-1; 8 bases fit TRBD1. Germline V gene lookup returns CDR1 MNHEY and CDR2 SVGEGT. This CDR3 is built from 14 residues. The J segment lost 8 bases and the V segment lost 5 bases, leaving 8 bases of the junction unmatched.

The rearrangement links TRBV7-3 to TRBJ1-5, with D maybe TRBD1 (5 bases). CDR3 length: 15 residues. Germline CDR1 is SGHTA and CDR2 is FQGTGA. With 2 bases removed from V and 2 bases from J, the gap between germline ends came to 10 bases. The DNA of the CDR3 is TGTGCCAGCAGCTTACGTAGGGGCTGCAATCAGCCCCAGCATTTT. Its protein is CASSLRRGCNQPQHF.

The chain is built from TRBV15 and TRBJ1-1; D is unclear. The germline V gene encodes CDR1 LNHNV and CDR2 YYDKDF (reference sequence). V was pared by 1 base and J by 0 bases, with 9 bases between. The CDR3 covers 15 residues. The CDR3 protein is CATSRGAAMNTEAFF. CDR3 DNA sequence: TGTGCCACCAGCAGAGGGGCAGCCATGAACACTGAAGCTTTCTTT.

The rearrangement joins TRBV11-2 to TRBJ2-2; perhaps TRBD2 as D (7 bases). The germline gives CDR1 SGHAT, CDR2 FQNNGV. Trimming stripped 5 bases from V and 2 bases from J, with 15 bases between. There are 16 residues in the CDR3. The CDR3 region has the DNA TGTGCCAGCAGCCGCAGCGGGACATCAAACACCGGGGAGCTGTTTTTT. It specifies CASSRSGTSNTGELFF.

V gene TRBV5-1 combines with J gene TRBJ1-4, with 8 bases matching TRBD1. The junction had 3 bases not matched to a gene; V was cut back by 1 base and J by 7 bases. The germline CDR1 and CDR2 sequences are SGHRS and YFSETQ. There are 14 residues in the CDR3. The CDR3 protein is CASSLSGTGEKLFF. The CDR3 DNA reads TGCGCCAGCAGCTTGTCCGGGACAGGTGAAAAACTGTTTTTT.